A single sample gave rise to the 30 T cell receptor beta chains below, sequenced in a study of PD-L1 blockade in urothelial cancer (dated 2017 in TCRdb). Library generation was performed with the immunoSEQ multiplex PCR assay. This is the immuneACCESS table as TCRdb keeps it, with only in-frame sequences that have V and J called. A part of the clones is gone; compared with another copy, unresolved V genes explain less than half, and the rest is unexplained. For this sample the table gives about 84,000 clones, of which about four fifths were detected only once. The top ten constitute over 7.5% of the sample. Material: PBMCs, obtained around atezolizumab (anti-PD-L1) treatment. The receptor set was obtained from an older man with urothelial cancer.

This clone turned up a few times. This chain links TRBV10-1 with TRBJ2-1; tentatively, D is TRBD2 (6 bases). The CDR3 sequence is 11 residues long. CDR1 and CDR2 (germline): WNHNN, SYGVQD (reference sequence). V gave up 10 bases and J gave up 5 bases, with 9 bases separating them. The DNA of the CDR3 is TGCGCCAAAGGAGGGGACAATGAGCAGTTCTTC. Encoded protein: CAKGGDNEQFF.

As for this clone: Other DNA sequences in this specimen translate into the identical CDR3. This rearrangement joins TRBV7-2 to TRBJ2-5; D gene ambiguous. From germline, CDR1 is SGHTA and CDR2 FQGNSA. The CDR3 loop spans 13 amino acids. V was clipped by 5 bases and J by 5 bases, with 12 bases between them. The CDR3 sequence is CASSPRYGETQYF. The DNA of the CDR3 is TGTGCCAGCAGCCCCAGGTATGGGGAGACCCAGTACTTC. The whole variable domain, remainder taken from reference TRBV7-2 and TRBJ2-5, is GAGVSQSPSNKVTEKGKDVELRCDPISGHTALYWYRQSLGQGLEFLIYFQGNSAPDKSGLPSDRFSAERTGGSVSTLTIQRTQQEDSAVYLCASSPRYGETQYFGPGTRLLVL.

The chain employs TRBV9 and TRBJ1-1, with 10 positions matching TRBD1. CDR3 length: 14 residues. V lost 0 bases, J lost 5 bases, and 1 base stayed unmatched. The germline V gene has CDR1 SGDLS and CDR2 YYNGEE. The chain's CDR3 is CASSVGTGGTEAFF. The CDR3 nucleotides are TGTGCCAGCAGCGTAGGGACAGGGGGAACTGAAGCTTTCTTT.

This chain connects TRBV2 to TRBJ2-1; 9 bases match TRBD1. CDR3 length: 13 amino acids. Trimming took 8 bases from V and 7 from J; bases not matched to a gene: 6. Germline V CDR1 and CDR2: SNHLY, FYNNEI. The CDR3 bases are TGTGCCAGCGATTTAGGACAGGGGAATGAGCAGTTCTTC. Encoded protein: CASDLGQGNEQFF.

The chain recombines TRBV9 with TRBJ2-1; 8 bases are a match to TRBD2. The CDR3 is 16 residues long. CDR1 is SGDLS and CDR2 is YYNGEE in the germline V gene. The junction had 11 bases not matched to a gene; V was cut back by 3 bases and J by 6 bases. The CDR3 loop is CASSATGTSALNEQFF. The CDR3 DNA reads as TGTGCCAGCAGCGCAACCGGGACTAGTGCCCTCAATGAGCAGTTCTTC.

On this clone itself: The sample carries other DNA sequences with the same CDR3. This chain connects TRBV7-9 to TRBJ2-7, with TRBD1 identical over 7 bases. The CDR3 extends over 13 amino acids. CDR1 is SEHNR and CDR2 is FQNEAQ in the germline V gene (reference sequence). Germline trimming cut 4 bases from V and 3 bases from J; bases unmatched to any gene: 3. CDR3 region: CASSSRDSYEQYF. The CDR3 DNA is TGTGCCAGCAGCTCCCGGGACAGCTACGAGCAGTACTTC.

V and J are TRBV18 and TRBJ2-2; TRBD2 agrees at 11 bases. Germline V lookup: CDR1 KGHSH, CDR2 LQKENI. The V gene end was trimmed by 3 bases and the J gene end by 0 bases; junction bases not matched to a gene: 3. The CDR3 is 17 amino acids. The CDR3 region is CASSPVSGRANTGELFF. The CDR3 nucleotides are TGTGCCAGCTCACCTGTTAGCGGGAGGGCGAACACCGGGGAGCTGTTTTTT.

A few counts support this clone. The V gene is TRBV5-6, the J gene TRBJ1-1; TRBD1 is a possible D gene (6 bases). The germline V gene has CDR1 SGHDT and CDR2 YYEEEE. V lost 2 bases and J 3 bases, leaving 20 bases between the germline ends. The CDR3 is made up of 17 amino acids. CDR3 DNA: TGTGCCAGCAGCTTTTTACAGGGAATTGGTGCTGACACTGAAGCTTTCTTT. Its translation: CASSFLQGIGADTEAFF.

The chain uses TRBV4-1 and TRBJ1-1, with TRBD1 matching over 7 bases. The CDR3 spans 18 residues. With 0 bases clipped from V and 2 bases from J, the junction kept 12 bases outside the gene matches. Germline loops: CDR1 MGHRA, CDR2 YSYEKL. The CDR3 spells CASSQDRAGGNSNTEAFF. CDR3 bases: TGCGCCAGCAGCCAAGATCGGGCAGGGGGAAATTCAAACACTGAAGCTTTCTTT.

The chain employs TRBV13 and TRBJ1-4; perhaps TRBD1 as D (6 bases). Germline CDR1 is PRHDT and CDR2 is FYEKMQ (reference sequence). With 5 bases removed from V and 5 bases from J, the gap between germline ends came to 15 bases. The CDR3 contains 15 residues. The CDR3 sequence is CASSPQGHGNEKLFF. The CDR3 DNA follows: TGTGCCAGCAGCCCACAGGGACACGGAAATGAAAAACTGTTTTTT.

The chain recombines TRBV5-1 with TRBJ2-3; a possible D gene is TRBD1 (6 bases). The CDR3 runs 14 residues. V lost 7 bases to trimming and J lost 4 bases, with 16 bases between them. Per the germline V gene, CDR1 is SGHRS and CDR2 is YFSETQ. The CDR3 region is CASGPSGTPDTQYF. CDR3 bases: TGCGCCAGCGGTCCGTCCGGGACACCAGATACGCAGTATTTT. The variable domain in full, completed from reference TRBV5-1 and TRBJ2-3, reads KAGVTQTPRYLIKTRGQQVTLSCSPISGHRSVSWYQQTPGQGLQFLFEYFSETQRNKGNFPGRFSGRQFSNSRSEMNVSTLELGDSALYLCASGPSGTPDTQYFGPGTRLTVL.

The V gene is TRBV29-1, the J gene TRBJ2-7; weak D call: TRBD2 (6 bases). The V end was cut by 7 bases, the J end by 6 bases, with 16 bases between. Germline lookup yields CDR1 SQVTM and CDR2 ANQGSEA. This CDR3 has 12 amino acids. The CDR3 DNA follows: TGCAGCGCCAAACTAGCCCCATCCGAGCAGTACTTC. This sequence encodes CSAKLAPSEQYF.

The V and J genes are TRBV19 and TRBJ1-5, with TRBD1 as a possible D gene (6 bases). The V gene lost 5 bases and the J gene lost 8 bases, with 16 bases spanning the gap. CDR3 length: 14 amino acids. Germline CDR1 and CDR2: LNHDA and SQIVND (reference sequence). CDR3 region: CASSPDRTKEPQHF. Here the CDR3 DNA reads TGTGCCAGTAGTCCCGACAGGACAAAAGAGCCCCAGCATTTT.

The chain carries TRBV2 and TRBJ2-5; 8 bases agree with TRBD2. The CDR3 runs 14 residues. V was clipped by 2 bases and J by 2 bases; unmatched bases: 1. Germline CDR1 is SNHLY and CDR2 is FYNNEI. The CDR3 loop is CASSETSGQETQYF. The DNA of the CDR3 is TGTGCCAGCAGTGAAACTAGCGGACAAGAGACCCAGTACTTC. The whole variable domain, filled in from reference TRBV2 and TRBJ2-5, reads EPEVTQTPSHQVTQMGQEVILRCVPISNHLYFYWYRQILGQKVEFLVSFYNNEISEKSEIFDDQFSVERPDGSNFTLKIRSTKLEDSAMYFCASSETSGQETQYFGPGTRLLVL.

The rearrangement joins TRBV5-1 to TRBJ2-1; 11 bases agree with TRBD2. This CDR3 is built from 15 residues. With 2 bases clipped from V and 8 bases from J, the junction kept 6 bases outside the gene matches. Germline assignment: CDR1 SGHRS and CDR2 YFSETQ. CDR3 bases: TGCGCCAGCAGCTTTAGCGGGGGGGCATATGATGAGCAGTTCTTC. It yields the protein CASSFSGGAYDEQFF.

This chain connects TRBV29-1 to TRBJ2-7; maybe TRBD1 (5 bases). The CDR3 sequence is 14 residues long. V lost 5 bases, J lost 0 bases, and 14 bases lay in between. Germline loops: CDR1 SQVTM, CDR2 ANQGSEA. CDR3 in amino acids: CSVITGLASYEQYF. CDR3 nucleotide sequence: TGCAGCGTTATAACAGGATTGGCCTCCTACGAGCAGTACTTC.

As to this clone: At the DNA level, this CDR3 is encoded by other sequences in the same sample as well. This chain links TRBV5-1 with TRBJ2-3; 9 bases align to TRBD1. The CDR3 extends over 17 amino acids. Looked up from germline, CDR1 is SGHRS and CDR2 is YFSETQ. The junction had 6 bases not matched to a gene; V was cut back by 0 bases and J by 1 base. This CDR3 reads CASSLGSTGGRTDTQYF. The CDR3 bases are TGCGCCAGCAGCTTGGGGTCGACAGGGGGACGCACAGATACGCAGTATTTT.

The chain recombines TRBV19 with TRBJ2-5; 8 bases fit TRBD2. The germline V gene encodes CDR1 LNHDA and CDR2 SQIVND (reference sequence). This CDR3 comprises 14 residues. V was clipped by 5 bases and J by 5 bases; unmatched bases: 7. The CDR3 here is CASSQRGGEETQYF. The CDR3 DNA follows: TGTGCCAGTAGTCAACGGGGGGGGGAGGAGACCCAGTACTTC.

This clone appeared a few times. The chain couples TRBV7-3 to TRBJ2-5; D is possibly TRBD1 (6 bases). The ends were cut back, 4 bases at V and 9 bases at J, with 15 bases in the middle. Germline V lookup: CDR1 SGHTA, CDR2 FQGTGA. This CDR3 region has 13 residues. CDR3 protein: CASSSTLEGAQYF. CDR3 DNA sequence: TGTGCCAGCAGCTCGACCCTTGAGGGGGCCCAGTACTTC.

This clone occurred once. This chain connects TRBV15 to TRBJ2-1; TRBD2 is a possible D gene (6 bases). CDR1 is LNHNV, CDR2 YYDKDF, per germline (reference sequence). This CDR3 contains 15 residues. Trimming removed 0 bases from V and 4 bases from J, with 10 bases in between. The CDR3 loop is CATSRDAGLYNEQFF. The CDR3 bases are TGTGCCACCAGCAGAGATGCGGGGTTGTACAATGAGCAGTTCTTC.

This rearrangement joins TRBV27 to TRBJ1-4; the match to TRBD1 covers 7 bases. This CDR3 spans 14 amino acids. V was pared by 4 bases and J by 7 bases, with 6 bases of the junction left unmatched. Germline values: CDR1 MNHEY, CDR2 SMNVEV (reference sequence). CDR3 sequence reads: CASSSLGTVEKLFF. The CDR3 DNA follows: TGTGCCAGCAGTTCCCTCGGGACAGTTGAAAAACTGTTTTTT. The complete variable domain, with remaining parts taken from reference TRBV27 and TRBJ1-4, reads EAQVTQNPRYLITVTGKKLTVTCSQNMNHEYMSWYRQDPGLGLRQIYYSMNVEVTDKGDVPEGYKVSRKEKRNFPLILESPSPNQTSLYFCASSSLGTVEKLFFGSGTQLSVL.

V gene TRBV23-1 combines with J gene TRBJ2-7, with TRBD1 matching over 7 bases. TRBV23-1 is marked as an open reading frame, function uncertain. There are 16 residues in the CDR3. V was pared by 0 bases and J by 2 bases, with 7 bases of the junction left unmatched. The CDR3, as DNA: TGCGCCAGCAGTCAATCGACAGGGCATTCCACCTACGAGCAGTACTTC. This sequence encodes CASSQSTGHSTYEQYF.

This clone was picked up a small number of times. This chain joins TRBV7-9 and TRBJ2-2, with 8 bases that match TRBD1. CDR1 SEHNR and CDR2 FQNEAQ come from the germline V gene (reference sequence). The length of the CDR3 is 17 residues. Trimming removed 5 bases from V and 0 bases from J; junction bases left unmatched: 8. DNA for the CDR3: TGTGCCAGCAGCCCCCGGACAGGGAGCCCGAACACCGGGGAGCTGTTTTTT. This translates into CASSPRTGSPNTGELFF. Looking up the rest from reference TRBV7-9 and TRBJ2-2 gives the full variable domain: DTGVSQNPRHKITKRGQNVTFRCDPISEHNRLYWYRQTLGQGPEFLTYFQNEAQLEKSRLLSDRFSAERPKGSFSTLEIQRTEQGDSAMYLCASSPRTGSPNTGELFFGEGSRLTVL.

J is TRBJ1-1 and V is TRBV27; the D is unclear. This CDR3 is 13 amino acids long. V lost 5 bases to trimming and J lost 4 bases, with 11 bases between them. The germline V gene encodes CDR1 MNHEY and CDR2 SMNVEV (reference sequence). CDR3 coding DNA: TGTGCCAGCAGTCTCATTCGGGGCACTGAAGCTTTCTTT. Encoded protein: CASSLIRGTEAFF.

J is TRBJ2-2 and V is TRBV27; D not certain. Germline-derived CDR1 and CDR2 are MNHEY and SMNVEV (reference sequence). The V gene lost 4 bases and the J gene lost 1 base, with 4 bases spanning the gap. This CDR3 has 13 residues. The CDR3 here is CASSSLNTGELFF. The CDR3 coding sequence is TGTGCCAGCAGTTCCCTGAACACCGGGGAGCTGTTTTTT.

J is TRBJ1-4 and V is TRBV7-6; D is possibly TRBD1 (6 bases). This CDR3 comprises 15 residues. CDR1 and CDR2 (germline): SGHVS, FNYEAQ. The V and J ends lost 7 bases and 0 bases respectively, with 12 bases between them. CDR3 in amino acids: CASTGGASTNEKLFF. The CDR3 bases are TGTGCCAGCACCGGGGGGGCCTCAACTAATGAAAAACTGTTTTTT.

The chain combines TRBV18 with TRBJ2-7; the D is unclear. The V gene's germline CDR1 is KGHSH and CDR2 LQKENI. This CDR3 has 14 residues. V dropped 3 bases and J dropped 2 bases, with 11 bases sitting between them. In DNA, the CDR3 is TGTGCCAGCTCACCCTCGGTAGAGGCCTACGAGCAGTACTTC. Amino acid sequence: CASSPSVEAYEQYF.

This chain joins TRBV6-6 and TRBJ2-7; D is unresolved. Germline loops: CDR1 MNHNY, CDR2 SVGAGI (reference sequence). Deletions cut 2 bases from V and 0 bases from J, with 8 bases between. CDR3 size: 14 residues. In DNA form, the CDR3 reads TGTGCCAGCAGTTACAACACAGTCTCCTACGAGCAGTACTTC. Translated, it gives CASSYNTVSYEQYF.

This clone came up a few times. J is TRBJ2-7 and V is TRBV9, with 7 bases fitting TRBD1. The CDR3 is made up of 14 amino acids. V shed 3 bases, J shed 2 bases, and the junction held 5 bases outside the gene matches. Germline assignment: CDR1 SGDLS and CDR2 YYNGEE. CDR3 residues: CASSAPGQTYEQYF. The CDR3 region has the DNA TGTGCCAGCAGCGCTCCGGGACAGACCTACGAGCAGTACTTC. Complete variable domain (other parts from reference TRBV9 and TRBJ2-7): DSGVTQTPKHLITATGQRVTLRCSPRSGDLSVYWYQQSLDQGLQFLIQYYNGEERAKGNILERFSAQQFPDLHSELNLSSLELGDSALYFCASSAPGQTYEQYFGPGTRLTVT.

The J gene is TRBJ2-3, the V gene TRBV9; 7 bases are shared with TRBD1. The V gene's germline CDR1 is SGDLS and CDR2 YYNGEE. V was clipped by 2 bases and J by 5 bases; unmatched bases: 8. The CDR3 runs to 15 residues. CDR3 nucleotide sequence: TGTGCCAGCAGCGTGGGGCAGGGGGTAATAGATACGCAGTATTTT. Translation: CASSVGQGVIDTQYF.